These 27 T cell receptor beta chains originate from one sample sequenced in a study of Graves' ophthalmopathy and Graves' hyperthyroidism. Investigators amplified TCR beta CDR3 regions from RNA transcripts. Following a first-round RT-PCR that used HTBI primers, a second-round multiplex PCR was carried out. MiXCR, applied by TCRdb to the multiplex PCR reads, yields one record per CDR3 protein. The repertoire holds about 380,000 distinct CDR3 sequences, with just over 15% as singletons. The sequenced sample consisted of peripheral blood. These receptors all come from a woman in her late teens or twenties with stable Graves' hyperthyroidism.

This clonotype was found many times. The gene calls are TRBV7-2 and TRBJ2-7; no firm D call. The V end lost 7 bases, the J end lost 4 bases, and 5 bases lay between the germline ends. The CDR3 is 10 amino acids. Germline lookup yields CDR1 SGHTA and CDR2 FQGNSA. CDR3 nucleotide sequence: TGTGCCAGCAAGGGATACGAGCAGTACTTC. Protein: CASKGYEQYF.

Many counts were recorded for this clonotype. The chain links TRBV6-1 to TRBJ1-1; no clear D gene. CDR1 and CDR2 (germline): MNHNS, SASEGT. The CDR3 consists of 13 residues. The V end lost 6 bases, the J end lost 6 bases, and 14 bases lay between the germline ends. The CDR3, as DNA: TGTGCCAGCAGCCTAGGGAGGGTTCCTGAAGCTTTCTTT. Translated: CASSLGRVPEAFF.

This clonotype appeared many times. The rearrangement links TRBV6-6 to TRBJ2-7, with TRBD1 matching 9 bases. The ends lost 4 bases at V and 5 bases at J; junction bases unmatched: 24. This CDR3 has 20 amino acids. The germline gives CDR1 MNHNY, CDR2 SVGAGI (reference sequence). The CDR3 is CASSSHPSGAGTGINHEQYF. CDR3 in DNA: TGTGCCAGCAGTTCCCATCCTTCCGGGGCCGGGACAGGGATTAATCACGAGCAGTACTTC.

This clonotype was counted at least ten times. The chain uses TRBV19 and TRBJ1-2; 7 bases fit TRBD1. Germline CDR1 LNHDA, CDR2 SQIVND (reference sequence). There are 15 residues in the CDR3. V shed 3 bases and J 7 bases; nucleotides not matched to a gene: 11. CDR3 nucleotide sequence: TGTGCCAGTAGTATCTTAGGGGGCTTACCGGGTGGCTACACCTTC. This sequence encodes CASSILGGLPGGYTF.

The table lists this clonotype with many counts. An end of the junction differs from the germline gene, which may be a read error. The CDR3 loop is CASSLEGYEQYF. The CDR3 region has the DNA TGTGCCAGCAGTTTAGAAGGGTACGAGCAGTACTTC. The chain uses TRBV5-1 and TRBJ2-7; D not resolved. CDR1 and CDR2 (germline): SGHRS, YFSETQ. This CDR3 region has 12 residues.

This clonotype was found many times. V is TRBV6-5 and J is TRBJ2-7; a weak D match, TRBD1 (5 bases). Between the trimmed V and J ends, which lost 4 bases and 6 bases, there was a span of 13 bases. CDR3 length: 13 amino acids. Germline values: CDR1 MNHEY, CDR2 SVGAGI. The CDR3 sequence is CASSSRDAPEQYF. The DNA of the CDR3 is TGTGCCAGCAGTTCCAGGGATGCCCCCGAGCAGTACTTC.

The chain couples TRBV18 to TRBJ1-5; possible D gene TRBD1, 5 bases. V was pared by 5 bases and J by 9 bases, with 14 bases between. The CDR3 has 13 residues. From germline, CDR1 is KGHSH and CDR2 LQKENI. The CDR3 region is CASSSDNLGPQHF. The CDR3 region has the DNA TGTGCCAGCTCATCGGACAACCTCGGGCCCCAGCATTTT.

This clonotype was counted at least ten times. This chain joins TRBV4-1 and TRBJ2-7; D remains unclear. The CDR3 loop spans 12 amino acids. The ends were cut back, 1 base at V and 8 bases at J, with 9 bases in the middle. Germline loops: CDR1 MGHRA, CDR2 YSYEKL. The CDR3 sequence: CASSQGAVKQYF. The DNA for the CDR3 is TGCGCCAGCAGCCAAGGTGCAGTAAAGCAGTACTTC.

The sample holds many counts of this clonotype. The rearrangement uses TRBV6-2 or TRBV6-3 and TRBJ2-7; D remains unclear. The V end was cut by 2 bases, the J end by 2 bases, with 7 bases between. Germline loops: CDR1 MNHEY, CDR2 SVGEGT. The CDR3 totals 13 residues. CDR3 amino acids: CASSYRTTYEQYF. CDR3 sequence (DNA): TGTGCCAGCAGTTACCGAACCACCTACGAGCAGTACTTC.

This clonotype was observed at least ten times. The chain has TRBV5-1 and TRBJ2-2; D may be TRBD2 (6 bases). The CDR3 consists of 16 residues. The V end was cut by 0 bases, the J end by 1 base, with 10 bases between. From germline, CDR1 is SGHRS and CDR2 YFSETQ. This CDR3 is CASSLVGGVNTGELFF. The CDR3 nucleotides are TGCGCCAGCAGCTTGGTTGGAGGGGTGAACACCGGGGAGCTGTTTTTT.

The chain joins TRBV4-1 to TRBJ1-5, with unresolved D. Per the germline V gene, CDR1 is MGHRA and CDR2 is YSYEKL. Trimming pared 1 base from V and 5 bases from J, leaving 6 bases between. The CDR3 contains 13 residues. As DNA, the CDR3 is TGCGCCAGCAGCCAAGTTTCCGATCAGCCCCAGCATTTT. It encodes CASSQVSDQPQHF.

Many counts were recorded for this clonotype. The V gene is TRBV29-1, the J gene TRBJ1-2; 7 nucleotides line up with TRBD1. Per germline, CDR1 SQVTM and CDR2 ANQGSEA. The CDR3 runs 14 residues. Unmatched junction bases numbered 13, after V lost 4 bases and J lost 8 bases. CDR3 amino acids: CSVGTPTGIRGYTF. In DNA form, the CDR3 reads TGCAGCGTTGGGACACCGACAGGGATAAGGGGCTACACCTTC. Full variable domain (missing parts from reference TRBV29-1 and TRBJ1-2): SAVISQKPSRDICQRGTSLTIQCQVDSQVTMMFWYRQQPGQSLTLIATANQGSEATYESGFVIDKFPISRPNLTFSTLTVSNMSPEDSSIYLCSVGTPTGIRGYTFGSGTRLTVV.

This clonotype was seen many times. This CDR3 reads CASSLERTGWGTAKNIQYF. CDR3 in DNA: TGTGCCAGCAGCTTAGAGAGGACCGGTTGGGGAACAGCCAAAAACATTCAGTACTTC. This chain connects TRBV11-1 to TRBJ2-4; no clear D. Germline CDR1 reads SGHAT; CDR2 reads FQDESV (reference sequence). The CDR3 is 19 residues long. The ends were cut back, 1 base at V and 0 bases at J, with 19 bases in the middle. The complete variable domain, with remaining parts taken from reference TRBV11-1 and TRBJ2-4, reads EAEVAQSPRYKITEKSQAVAFWCDPISGHATLYWYRQILGQGPELLVQFQDESVVDDSQLPKDRFSAERLKGVDSTLKIQPAELGDSAMYLCASSLERTGWGTAKNIQYFGAGTRLSVL.

This clonotype was counted many times. The chain is built from TRBV11-2 and TRBJ1-2; 8 nucleotides agree with TRBD1. The V segment lost 5 bases and the J segment 2 bases; nucleotides outside the gene matches: 4. Germline CDR1 and CDR2: SGHAT and FQNNGV. The CDR3 sequence is 14 residues long. The CDR3, as DNA: TGTGCCAGCAGCGACAGGGGATCCAACTATGGCTACACCTTC. Its translation: CASSDRGSNYGYTF.

This clonotype was observed many times. V gene TRBV12-5 combines with J gene TRBJ1-1; 7 nucleotides agree with TRBD1. Germline values: CDR1 LGHNT, CDR2 FRNRAP. The V gene end was trimmed by 5 bases and the J gene end by 7 bases; junction bases not matched to a gene: 4. CDR3 length: 12 residues. Written as DNA, the CDR3 is TGTGCTAGTGGTCCGGGACAGCGTGAAGCTTTCTTT. Translated, it gives CASGPGQREAFF.

This clonotype was recorded many times. The chain recombines TRBV27 with TRBJ1-2, with D possibly matching TRBD1 (5 bases). Per germline, CDR1 MNHEY and CDR2 SMNVEV (reference sequence). V was clipped by 5 bases and J by 9 bases, with 25 bases between them. The CDR3 is made up of 16 amino acids. Here the CDR3 reads CASSPNPGFLEGSYTF. The DNA of the CDR3 is TGTGCCAGCAGTCCCAACCCAGGGTTCCTGGAGGGCAGCTACACCTTC.

The table lists this clonotype with many counts. The rearrangement joins TRBV12-3 or TRBV12-4 to TRBJ2-5; 7 bases agree with TRBD2. Losses at the gene ends were 4 bases for V and 3 bases for J; bases not matched to a gene: 2. The CDR3 runs 13 residues. As DNA, the CDR3 is TGTGCCAGCAGTTCTAGCGGAAAAGAGACCCAGTACTTC. Encoded protein: CASSSSGKETQYF.

This clonotype was counted only a few times. This rearrangement joins TRBV18 to TRBJ1-3; D uncertain. V gave up 3 bases and J gave up 4 bases, with 13 bases separating them. This CDR3 comprises 15 residues. From germline, CDR1 is KGHSH and CDR2 LQKENI. The CDR3 coding sequence is TGTGCCAGCTCACCTGTTTCAGGCGTCGGAAACACCATATATTTT. Translated, it gives CASSPVSGVGNTIYF.

Concerning this clonotype itself: A much larger clone sits a single nucleotide away, making a read error possible. This CDR3 fails to terminate in the conserved phenylalanine or tryptophan, so it likely reflects a read error. V and J are TRBV29-1 and TRBJ2-2; the D gene is possibly TRBD1 (5 bases). The CDR3 totals 12 residues. Germline CDR1 reads SQVTM; CDR2 reads ANQGSEA. The V end lost 3 bases, the J end lost 3 bases, and 5 bases lay between the germline ends. The CDR3 here is CSVDRDTGELFL. The CDR3 DNA is TGCAGCGTTGACAGGGACACCGGGGAGCTGTTTTTG.

This clonotype was detected a few times. The chain couples TRBV7-2 to TRBJ2-7; 8 bases match TRBD1. J was trimmed by 3 bases and V by 4 bases; bases with no gene match: 8. CDR1 is SGHTA, CDR2 FQGNSA, per germline. This CDR3 comprises 15 residues. The CDR3 DNA reads TGTGCCAGCAGCTCGTCGACAGGGGTGGGCTACGAGCAGTACTTC. This gives the protein CASSSSTGVGYEQYF.

This clonotype was seen repeatedly, ten times or more. The genes are TRBV12-3 or TRBV12-4 and TRBJ1-5, with D hard to call. With 3 bases removed from V and 2 bases from J, the gap between germline ends came to 5 bases. The CDR3 sequence is 13 residues long. The CDR3 DNA reads TGTGCCAGCAGTTTGGGCCGCAATCAGCCCCAGCATTTT. It yields the protein CASSLGRNQPQHF.

In its sample, this clonotype was seen many times. V usage is TRBV19 and J usage is TRBJ2-5, with D perhaps TRBD1 (6 bases). CDR1 is LNHDA, CDR2 SQIVND, per germline (reference sequence). V lost 5 bases, J lost 0 bases, and 13 bases lay in between. CDR3 length equals 15 residues. The CDR3, as DNA: TGTGCCAGTAGTCCCCGACAGGCCTACCAAGAGACCCAGTACTTC. It codes for CASSPRQAYQETQYF.

This clonotype has ten or more counts. The genes are TRBV7-9 and TRBJ1-1; no clear D gene. Germline V lookup: CDR1 SEHNR, CDR2 FQNEAQ (reference sequence). The CDR3 covers 12 residues. The germline V and J ends were trimmed by 3 bases and 4 bases, with 6 bases remaining between them. The chain's CDR3 is CASSFSITEAFF. The CDR3, as DNA: TGTGCCAGCAGCTTCTCCATCACTGAAGCTTTCTTT.

This chain connects TRBV12-3 or TRBV12-4 to TRBJ1-5, with D perhaps TRBD1 (5 bases). The CDR3 is 15 amino acids. The V end was cut by 3 bases, the J end by 6 bases, with 15 bases between. CDR3 DNA: TGTGCCAGCAGTTTTTTCGAGGGACCCGGTCAGCCCCAGCATTTT. It specifies CASSFFEGPGQPQHF.

This clonotype has a count of ten or more. The rearrangement joins TRBV7-2 to TRBJ2-7, with TRBD2 matching 7 bases. This CDR3 has 15 residues. Trimming removed 4 bases from V and 7 bases from J; junction bases left unmatched: 13. Germline CDR1 and CDR2: SGHTA and FQGNSA. CDR3 in DNA: TGTGCCAGCAGCTCGGGGGGATTTAAGTCTTGGGAGCAGTACTTC. Translated, it gives CASSSGGFKSWEQYF.

The table lists this clonotype with many counts. The V call is TRBV12-3 or TRBV12-4, the J call TRBJ1-1; TRBD1 matches 11 bases. The trim removed 5 bases at V and 10 bases at J, leaving 9 bases unmatched. This CDR3 region has 14 residues. CDR3 in amino acids: CASSPGTGGEVAFF. In DNA form, the CDR3 reads TGTGCCAGCAGTCCCGGGACAGGGGGAGAGGTAGCTTTCTTT.

This clonotype was seen ten or more times. The V and J genes are TRBV24-1 and TRBJ2-7; 12 nucleotides align to TRBD1. The trim removed 1 base at V and 0 bases at J, leaving 6 bases unmatched. Germline V gene data show CDR1 as KGHDR and CDR2 as SFDVKD. The CDR3 sequence is 18 residues long. The CDR3 region has the DNA TGTGCCACCAGTGATTTACGGGACAGGGGGCCTTACTCCTACGAGCAGTACTTC. It codes for CATSDLRDRGPYSYEQYF.